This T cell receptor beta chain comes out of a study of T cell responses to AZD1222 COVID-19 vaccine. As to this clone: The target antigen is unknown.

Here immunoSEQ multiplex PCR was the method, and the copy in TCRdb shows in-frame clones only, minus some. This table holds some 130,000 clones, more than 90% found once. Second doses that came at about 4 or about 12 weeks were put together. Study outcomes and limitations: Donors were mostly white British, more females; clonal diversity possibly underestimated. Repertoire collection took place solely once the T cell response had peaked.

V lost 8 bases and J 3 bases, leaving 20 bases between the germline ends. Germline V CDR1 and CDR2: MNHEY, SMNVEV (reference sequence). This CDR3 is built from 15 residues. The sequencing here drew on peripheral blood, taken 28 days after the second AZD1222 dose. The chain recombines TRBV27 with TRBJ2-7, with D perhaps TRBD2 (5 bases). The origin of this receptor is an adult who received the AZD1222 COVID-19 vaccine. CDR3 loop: CASSQRGGFLYEQYF. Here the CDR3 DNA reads TGTGCCAGCTCCCAGCGTGGCGGGTTTCTCTACGAGCAGTACTTC.